The entry below gives a single T cell receptor beta chain sequence along with its context. Antigen specificity is unknown. An end of the junction differs from the germline gene, which may be a read error. The CDR3 totals 16 residues. Germline V gene sequence: CDR1 SGHTA, CDR2 FQGNSA. Sequencing used immunoSEQ multiplex PCR; TCRdb keeps in-frame clones, though not all of them. The profile shows some 16,000 clones, around 91% of them singletons. This sample was included in a study of T cells in pancreatic ductal adenocarcinoma. General study points: Results skew toward the minority of patients with early-stage disease. Tumor and blood clonality did not differ significantly, about 0.12 versus 0.079. Unique clonotypes were roughly 8-fold more numerous in blood than in tumor.

The selected patients with pancreatic ductal adenocarcinoma had surgery but no neoadjuvant therapy. The sample comprised PBMCs. The TCR sequence derives from a human donor with pancreatic ductal adenocarcinoma. The genes are TRBV7-2 and TRBJ1-2; TRBD1 aligns across 12 bases. The CDR3 DNA is TGTGCCAGCAGCGTAGCCGGGACAGGGGGCGCGGGAGGCTACACCTTC. Its translation: CASSVAGTGGAGGYTF.